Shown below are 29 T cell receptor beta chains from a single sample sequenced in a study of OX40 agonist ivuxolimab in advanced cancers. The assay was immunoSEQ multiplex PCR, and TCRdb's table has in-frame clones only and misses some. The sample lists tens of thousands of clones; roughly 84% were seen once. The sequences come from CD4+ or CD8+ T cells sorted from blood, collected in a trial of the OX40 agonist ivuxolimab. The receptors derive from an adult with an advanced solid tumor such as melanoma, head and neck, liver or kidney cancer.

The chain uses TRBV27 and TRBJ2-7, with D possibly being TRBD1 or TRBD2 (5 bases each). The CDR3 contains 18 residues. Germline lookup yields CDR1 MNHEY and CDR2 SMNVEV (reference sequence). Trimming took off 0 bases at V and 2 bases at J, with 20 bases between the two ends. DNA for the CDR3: TGTGCCAGCAGTTTATCGGGTGGGGGTTTCAGGGCCGCCTACGAGCAGTACTTC. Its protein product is CASSLSGGGFRAAYEQYF.

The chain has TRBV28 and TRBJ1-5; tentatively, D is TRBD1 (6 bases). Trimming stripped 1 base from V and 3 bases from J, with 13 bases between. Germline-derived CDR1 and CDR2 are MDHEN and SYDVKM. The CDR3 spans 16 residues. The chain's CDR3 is CASSLLSSGANQPQHF. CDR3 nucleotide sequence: TGTGCCAGCAGTTTATTAAGTTCAGGGGCCAATCAGCCCCAGCATTTT.

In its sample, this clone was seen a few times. CDR3 in amino acids: CATSRDLAGIIQYF. The CDR3 DNA reads TGTGCCACCAGCAGAGATTTGGCAGGGATCATTCAGTACTTC. The chain joins TRBV15 to TRBJ2-4; D is possibly TRBD1 (5 bases). The CDR3 has 14 amino acids. The germline CDR1 and CDR2 sequences are LNHNV and YYDKDF (reference sequence). V lost 0 bases, J lost 9 bases, and 12 bases lay in between.

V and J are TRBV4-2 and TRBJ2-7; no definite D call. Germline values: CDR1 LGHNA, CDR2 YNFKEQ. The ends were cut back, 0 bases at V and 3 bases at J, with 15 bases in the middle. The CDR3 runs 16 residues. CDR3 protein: CASSQERRAGVYEQYF. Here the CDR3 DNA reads TGTGCCAGCAGCCAAGAAAGACGTGCCGGAGTCTACGAGCAGTACTTC.

CDR3 sequence reads: CASSIEVRVTDTQYF. Written as DNA, the CDR3 is TGTGCCAGTAGTATAGAGGTCAGGGTCACAGATACGCAGTATTTT. J is TRBJ2-3 and V is TRBV19; D might be TRBD1 (5 bases). The germline CDR1 and CDR2 sequences are LNHDA and SQIVND (reference sequence). V was trimmed by 0 bases and J by 2 bases, leaving 9 bases between them. The CDR3 spans 15 residues.

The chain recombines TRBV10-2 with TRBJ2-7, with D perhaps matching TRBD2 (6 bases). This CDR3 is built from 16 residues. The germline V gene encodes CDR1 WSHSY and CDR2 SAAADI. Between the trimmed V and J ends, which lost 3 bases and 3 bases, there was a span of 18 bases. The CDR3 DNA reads TGCGCCAGCAGTGACCCATCGGACTACCAGTTCTACGAGCAGTACTTC. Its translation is CASSDPSDYQFYEQYF.

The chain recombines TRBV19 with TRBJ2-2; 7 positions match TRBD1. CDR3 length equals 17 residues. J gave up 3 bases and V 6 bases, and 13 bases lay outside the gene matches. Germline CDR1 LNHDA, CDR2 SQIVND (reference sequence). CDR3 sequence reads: CASSKFDREKYTGELFF. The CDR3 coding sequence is TGTGCCAGTAGCAAATTTGACAGGGAGAAGTACACCGGGGAGCTGTTTTTT. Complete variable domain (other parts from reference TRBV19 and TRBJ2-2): DGGITQSPKYLFRKEGQNVTLSCEQNLNHDAMYWYRQDPGQGLRLIYYSQIVNDFQKGDIAEGYSVSREKKESFPLTVTSAQKNPTAFYLCASSKFDREKYTGELFFGEGSRLTVL.

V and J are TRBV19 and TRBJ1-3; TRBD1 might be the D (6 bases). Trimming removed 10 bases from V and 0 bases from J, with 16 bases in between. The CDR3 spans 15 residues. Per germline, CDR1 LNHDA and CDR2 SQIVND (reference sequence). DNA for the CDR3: TGTGCCACTGCGGCAGGGGTCTTCTCTGGAAACACCATATATTTT. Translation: CATAAGVFSGNTIYF.

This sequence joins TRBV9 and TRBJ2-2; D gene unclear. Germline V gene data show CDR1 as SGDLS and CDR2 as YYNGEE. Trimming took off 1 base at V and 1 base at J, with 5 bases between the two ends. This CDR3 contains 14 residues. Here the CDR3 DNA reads TGTGCCAGCAGCGTAATTATGAACACCGGGGAGCTGTTTTTT. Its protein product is CASSVIMNTGELFF.

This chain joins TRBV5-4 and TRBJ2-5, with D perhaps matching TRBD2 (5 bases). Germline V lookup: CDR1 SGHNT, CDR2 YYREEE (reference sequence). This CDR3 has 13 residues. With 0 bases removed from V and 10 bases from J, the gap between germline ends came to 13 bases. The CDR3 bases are TGTGCCAGCAGCTTGGGCGGGCCCGCGAGCCAGTACTTC. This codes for CASSLGGPASQYF.

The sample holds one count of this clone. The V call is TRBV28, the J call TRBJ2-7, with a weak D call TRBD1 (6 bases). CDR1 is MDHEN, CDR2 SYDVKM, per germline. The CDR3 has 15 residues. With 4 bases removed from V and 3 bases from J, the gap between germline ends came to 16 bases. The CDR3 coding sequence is TGTGCCAGCAGTTCTGGGGACACAAAGAACTACGAGCAGTACTTC. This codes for CASSSGDTKNYEQYF.

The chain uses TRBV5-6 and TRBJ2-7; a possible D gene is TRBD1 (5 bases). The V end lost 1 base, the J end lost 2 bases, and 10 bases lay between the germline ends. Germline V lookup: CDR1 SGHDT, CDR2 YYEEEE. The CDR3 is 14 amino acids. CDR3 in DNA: TGTGCCAGCAGCTTGACAGGTATAGCCTACGAGCAGTACTTC. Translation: CASSLTGIAYEQYF.

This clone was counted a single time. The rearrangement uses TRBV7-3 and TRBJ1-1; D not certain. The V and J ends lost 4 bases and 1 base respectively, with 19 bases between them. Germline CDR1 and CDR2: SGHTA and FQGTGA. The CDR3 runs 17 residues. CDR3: CASSSLVQVGRNTEAFF. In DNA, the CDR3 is TGTGCCAGCAGCTCCCTCGTTCAGGTGGGGAGGAACACTGAAGCTTTCTTT. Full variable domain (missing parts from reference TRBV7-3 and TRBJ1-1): GAGVSQTPSNKVTEKGKYVELRCDPISGHTALYWYRQSLGQGPEFLIYFQGTGAADDSGLPNDRFFAVRPEGSVSTLKIQRTERGDSAVYLCASSSLVQVGRNTEAFFGQGTRLTVV.

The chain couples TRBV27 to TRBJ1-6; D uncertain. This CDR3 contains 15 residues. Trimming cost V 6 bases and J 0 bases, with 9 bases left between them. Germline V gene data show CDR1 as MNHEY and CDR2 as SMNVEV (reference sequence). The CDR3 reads CASRKQSSYNSPLHF. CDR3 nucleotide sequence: TGTGCCAGCAGAAAACAGAGCTCCTATAATTCACCCCTCCACTTT.

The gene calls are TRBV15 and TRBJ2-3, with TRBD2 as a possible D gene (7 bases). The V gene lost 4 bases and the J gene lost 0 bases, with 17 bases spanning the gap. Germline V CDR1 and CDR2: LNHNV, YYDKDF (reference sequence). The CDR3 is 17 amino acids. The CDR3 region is CATSTDARGASTDTQYF. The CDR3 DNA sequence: TGTGCCACCAGCACCGATGCTCGGGGGGCTAGCACAGATACGCAGTATTTT.

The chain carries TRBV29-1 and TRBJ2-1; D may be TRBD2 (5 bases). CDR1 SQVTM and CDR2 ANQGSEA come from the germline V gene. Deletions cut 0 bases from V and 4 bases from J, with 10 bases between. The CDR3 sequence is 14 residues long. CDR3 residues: CSVEDTWTYNEQFF. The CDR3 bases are TGCAGCGTTGAAGACACCTGGACTTACAATGAGCAGTTCTTC.

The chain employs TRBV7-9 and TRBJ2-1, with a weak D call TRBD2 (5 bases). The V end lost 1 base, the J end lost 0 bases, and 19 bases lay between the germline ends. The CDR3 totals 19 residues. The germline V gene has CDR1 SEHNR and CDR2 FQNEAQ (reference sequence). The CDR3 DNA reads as TGTGCCAGCAGCTTAGACGGCGGGCTCTCACTTAGCTCCTACAATGAGCAGTTCTTC. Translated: CASSLDGGLSLSSYNEQFF.

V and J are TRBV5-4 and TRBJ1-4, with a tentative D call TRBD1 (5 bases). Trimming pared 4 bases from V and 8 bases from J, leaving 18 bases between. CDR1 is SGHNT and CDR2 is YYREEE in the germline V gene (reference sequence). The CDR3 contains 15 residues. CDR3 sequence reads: CASSHGHGGSEKLFF. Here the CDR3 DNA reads TGTGCCAGCAGCCACGGACACGGGGGGTCCGAAAAACTGTTTTTT.

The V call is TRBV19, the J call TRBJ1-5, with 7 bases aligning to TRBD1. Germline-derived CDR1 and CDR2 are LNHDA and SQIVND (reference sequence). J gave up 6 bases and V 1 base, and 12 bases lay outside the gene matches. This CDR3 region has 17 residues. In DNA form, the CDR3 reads TGTGCCAGTAGTATAGGGTCAGACAGGGAACGACTTCAGCCCCAGCATTTT. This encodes CASSIGSDRERLQPQHF.

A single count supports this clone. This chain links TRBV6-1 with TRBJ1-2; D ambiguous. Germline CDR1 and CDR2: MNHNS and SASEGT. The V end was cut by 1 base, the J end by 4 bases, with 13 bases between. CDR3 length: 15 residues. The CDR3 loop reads CASSEDRGLGYGYTF. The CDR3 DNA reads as TGTGCCAGCAGTGAAGATCGGGGTCTGGGCTATGGCTACACCTTC.

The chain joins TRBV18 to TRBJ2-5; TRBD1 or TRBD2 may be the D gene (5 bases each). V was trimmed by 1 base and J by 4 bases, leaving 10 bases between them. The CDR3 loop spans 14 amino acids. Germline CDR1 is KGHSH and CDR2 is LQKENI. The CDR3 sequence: CASSPRGSGETQYF. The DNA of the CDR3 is TGTGCCAGCTCACCACGGGGGTCGGGAGAGACCCAGTACTTC.

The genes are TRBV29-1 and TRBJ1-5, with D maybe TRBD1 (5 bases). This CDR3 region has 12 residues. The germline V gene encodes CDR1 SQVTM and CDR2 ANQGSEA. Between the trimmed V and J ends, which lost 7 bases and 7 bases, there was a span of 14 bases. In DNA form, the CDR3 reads TGCAGCGCCAGATCAGGGACCCAGCCCCAGCATTTT. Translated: CSARSGTQPQHF.

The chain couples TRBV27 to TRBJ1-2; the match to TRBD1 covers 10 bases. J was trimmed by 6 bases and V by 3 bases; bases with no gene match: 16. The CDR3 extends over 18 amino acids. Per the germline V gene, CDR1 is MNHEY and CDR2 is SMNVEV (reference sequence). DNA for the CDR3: TGTGCCAGCAGTTTGACCCTCTTCATGACAGGGGGCCTCGATGGCTACACCTTC. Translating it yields CASSLTLFMTGGLDGYTF.

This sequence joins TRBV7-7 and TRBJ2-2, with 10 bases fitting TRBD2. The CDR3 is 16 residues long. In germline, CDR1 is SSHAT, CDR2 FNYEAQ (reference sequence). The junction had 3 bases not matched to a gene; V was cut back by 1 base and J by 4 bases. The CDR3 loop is CASSLGTSGITGELFF. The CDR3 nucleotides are TGTGCCAGCAGCTTAGGCACTAGCGGGATCACCGGGGAGCTGTTTTTT.

The CDR3 DNA reads as TGTGCCAGCAGCCCCGGACAGGGGGGAGACACTGAAGCTTTCTTT. The encoded protein is CASSPGQGGDTEAFF. The chain joins TRBV7-6 to TRBJ1-1; 10 bases line up with TRBD1. The CDR3 has 15 amino acids. CDR1 is SGHVS and CDR2 is FNYEAQ in the germline V gene. The V segment lost 5 bases and the J segment 3 bases; nucleotides outside the gene matches: 6.

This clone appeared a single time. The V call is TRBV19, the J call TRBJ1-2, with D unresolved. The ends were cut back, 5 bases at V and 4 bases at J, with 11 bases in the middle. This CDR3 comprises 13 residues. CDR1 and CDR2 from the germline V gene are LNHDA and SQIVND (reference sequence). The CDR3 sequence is CASSPQVTYGYTF. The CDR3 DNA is TGTGCCAGTAGTCCCCAGGTAACCTATGGCTACACCTTC.

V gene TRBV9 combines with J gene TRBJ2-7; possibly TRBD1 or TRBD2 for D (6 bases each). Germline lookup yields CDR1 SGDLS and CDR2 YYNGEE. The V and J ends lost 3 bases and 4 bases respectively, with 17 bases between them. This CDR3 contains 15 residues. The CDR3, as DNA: TGTGCCAGCAGCGCCGAGGGGGGCAGTCCGTACGAGCAGTACTTC. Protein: CASSAEGGSPYEQYF.

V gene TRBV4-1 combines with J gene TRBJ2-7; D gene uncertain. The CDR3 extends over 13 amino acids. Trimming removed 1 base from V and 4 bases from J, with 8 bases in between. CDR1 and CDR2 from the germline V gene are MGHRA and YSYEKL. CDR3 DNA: TGCGCCAGCAGCCAAGGGGCATCGTACGAGCAGTACTTC. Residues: CASSQGASYEQYF.

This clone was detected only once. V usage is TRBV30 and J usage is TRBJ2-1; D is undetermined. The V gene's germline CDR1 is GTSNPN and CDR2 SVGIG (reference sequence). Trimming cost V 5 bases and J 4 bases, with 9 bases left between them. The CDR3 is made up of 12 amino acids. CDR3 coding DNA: TGTGCCTGGGGTCCGAGATACAATGAGCAGTTCTTC. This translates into CAWGPRYNEQFF.